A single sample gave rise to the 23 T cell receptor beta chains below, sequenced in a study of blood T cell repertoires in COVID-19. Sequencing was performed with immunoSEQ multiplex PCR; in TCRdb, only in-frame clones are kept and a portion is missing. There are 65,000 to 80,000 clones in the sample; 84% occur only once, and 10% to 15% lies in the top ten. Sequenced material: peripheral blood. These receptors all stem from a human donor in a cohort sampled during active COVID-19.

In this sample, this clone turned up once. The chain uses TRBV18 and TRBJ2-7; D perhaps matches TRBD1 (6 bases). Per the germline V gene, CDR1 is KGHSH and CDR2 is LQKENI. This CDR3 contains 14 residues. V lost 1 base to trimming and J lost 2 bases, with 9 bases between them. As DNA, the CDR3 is TGTGCCAGCTCACCACTGGGACAAACCTACGAGCAGTACTTC. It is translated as CASSPLGQTYEQYF.

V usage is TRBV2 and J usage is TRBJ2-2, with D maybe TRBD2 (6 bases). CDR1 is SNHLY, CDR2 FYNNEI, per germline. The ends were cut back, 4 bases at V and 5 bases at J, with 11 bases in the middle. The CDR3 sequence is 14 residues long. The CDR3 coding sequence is TGTGCCAGCAGTGGTCCGGGGGAAACCGGGGAGCTGTTTTTT. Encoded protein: CASSGPGETGELFF.

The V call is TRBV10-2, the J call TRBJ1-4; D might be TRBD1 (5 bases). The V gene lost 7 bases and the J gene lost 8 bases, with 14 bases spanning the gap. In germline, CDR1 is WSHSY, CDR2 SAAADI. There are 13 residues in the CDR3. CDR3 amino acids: CASIGDLGEKLFF. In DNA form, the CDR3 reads TGCGCCAGCATAGGGGACTTGGGGGAAAAACTGTTTTTT.

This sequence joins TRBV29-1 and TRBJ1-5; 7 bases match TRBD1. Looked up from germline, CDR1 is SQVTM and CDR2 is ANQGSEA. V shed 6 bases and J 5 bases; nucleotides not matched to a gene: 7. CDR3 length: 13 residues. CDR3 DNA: TGCAGCGTCCAAGGGCAGGGGGATCAGCCCCAGCATTTT. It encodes CSVQGQGDQPQHF.

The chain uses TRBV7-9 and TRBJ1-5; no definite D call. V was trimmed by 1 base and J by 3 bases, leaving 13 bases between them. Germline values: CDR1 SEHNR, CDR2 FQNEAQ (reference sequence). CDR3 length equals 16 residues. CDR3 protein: CASSLGSGSTNQPQHF. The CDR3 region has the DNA TGTGCCAGCAGCTTAGGGTCAGGTAGTACCAATCAGCCCCAGCATTTT.

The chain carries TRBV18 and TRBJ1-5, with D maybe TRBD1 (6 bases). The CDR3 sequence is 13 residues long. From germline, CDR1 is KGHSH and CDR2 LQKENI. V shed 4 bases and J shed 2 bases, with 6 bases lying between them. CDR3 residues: CASSRQGNQPQHF. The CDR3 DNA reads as TGTGCCAGCTCACGACAGGGCAATCAGCCCCAGCATTTT. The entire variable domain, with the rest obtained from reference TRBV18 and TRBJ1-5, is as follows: NAGVMQNPRHLVRRRGQEARLRCSPMKGHSHVYWYRQLPEEGLKFMVYLQKENIIDESGMPKERFSAEFPKEGPSILRIQQVVRGDSAAYFCASSRQGNQPQHFGDGTRLSIL.

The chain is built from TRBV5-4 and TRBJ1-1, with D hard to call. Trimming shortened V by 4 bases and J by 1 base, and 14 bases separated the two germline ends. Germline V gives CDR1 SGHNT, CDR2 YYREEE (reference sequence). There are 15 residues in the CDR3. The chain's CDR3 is CASSPPSSGNTEAFF. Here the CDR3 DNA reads TGTGCCAGCAGCCCCCCCTCATCCGGGAACACTGAAGCTTTCTTT.

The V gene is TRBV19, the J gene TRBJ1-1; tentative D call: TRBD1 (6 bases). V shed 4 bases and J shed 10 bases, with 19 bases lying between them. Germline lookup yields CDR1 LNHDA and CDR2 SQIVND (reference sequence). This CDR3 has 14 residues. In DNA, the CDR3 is TGTGCCAGTAGTACTAATGACAGGCCTTCGGGAGCTTTCTTT. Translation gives CASSTNDRPSGAFF.

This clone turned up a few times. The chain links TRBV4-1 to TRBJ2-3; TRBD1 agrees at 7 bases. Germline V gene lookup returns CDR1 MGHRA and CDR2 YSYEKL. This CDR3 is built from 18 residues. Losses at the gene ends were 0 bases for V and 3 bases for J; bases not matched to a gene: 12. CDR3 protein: CASSQDDSLARGTDTQYF. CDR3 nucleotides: TGCGCCAGCAGCCAAGATGATAGCCTAGCCAGGGGGACAGATACGCAGTATTTT.

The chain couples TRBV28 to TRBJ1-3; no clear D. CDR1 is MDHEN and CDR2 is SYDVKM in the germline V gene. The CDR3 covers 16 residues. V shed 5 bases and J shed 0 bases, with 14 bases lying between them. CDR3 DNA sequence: TGTGCCAGCAGTGCGCCGGAGGCGAACTCTGGAAACACCATATATTTT. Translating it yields CASSAPEANSGNTIYF.

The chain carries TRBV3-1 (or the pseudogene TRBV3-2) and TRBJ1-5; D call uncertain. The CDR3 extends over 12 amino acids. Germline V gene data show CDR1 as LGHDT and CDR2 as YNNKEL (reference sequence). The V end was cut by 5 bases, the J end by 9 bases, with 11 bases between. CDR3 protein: CASSSIRGPQHF. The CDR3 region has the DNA TGTGCCAGCAGCAGTATTCGGGGGCCCCAGCATTTT.

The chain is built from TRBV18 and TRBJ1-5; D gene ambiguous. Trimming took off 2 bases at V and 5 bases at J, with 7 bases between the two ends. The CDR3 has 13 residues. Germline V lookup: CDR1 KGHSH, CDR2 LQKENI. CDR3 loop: CASSPSLDQPQHF. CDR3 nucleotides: TGTGCCAGCTCACCATCCTTAGATCAGCCCCAGCATTTT.

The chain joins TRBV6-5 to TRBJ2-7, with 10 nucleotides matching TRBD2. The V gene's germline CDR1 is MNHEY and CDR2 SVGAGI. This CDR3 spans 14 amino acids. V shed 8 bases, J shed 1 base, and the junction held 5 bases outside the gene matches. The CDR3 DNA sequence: TGTGCCAGCCACCGGACTAGCGGTTCCTACGAGCAGTACTTC. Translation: CASHRTSGSYEQYF.

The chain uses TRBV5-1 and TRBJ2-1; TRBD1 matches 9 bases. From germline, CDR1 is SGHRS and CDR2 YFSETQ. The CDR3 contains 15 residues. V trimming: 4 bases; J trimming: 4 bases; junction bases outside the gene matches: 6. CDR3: CASSARDRVYNEQFF. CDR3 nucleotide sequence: TGCGCCAGCAGCGCCCGGGACAGGGTTTACAATGAGCAGTTCTTC.

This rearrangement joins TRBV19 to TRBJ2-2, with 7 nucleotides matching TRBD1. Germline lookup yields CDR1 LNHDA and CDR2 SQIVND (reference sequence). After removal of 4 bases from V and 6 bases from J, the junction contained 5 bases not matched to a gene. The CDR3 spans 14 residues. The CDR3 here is CASSRGQVPGELFF. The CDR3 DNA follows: TGTGCCAGTAGTAGAGGACAGGTCCCCGGGGAGCTGTTTTTT.

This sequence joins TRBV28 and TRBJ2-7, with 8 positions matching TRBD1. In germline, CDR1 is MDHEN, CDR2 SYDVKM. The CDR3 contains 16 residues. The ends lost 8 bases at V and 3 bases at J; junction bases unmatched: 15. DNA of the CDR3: TGTGCCAGCGGCCCGCGACAGGGGAGGTTAGTCTACGAGCAGTACTTC. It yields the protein CASGPRQGRLVYEQYF.

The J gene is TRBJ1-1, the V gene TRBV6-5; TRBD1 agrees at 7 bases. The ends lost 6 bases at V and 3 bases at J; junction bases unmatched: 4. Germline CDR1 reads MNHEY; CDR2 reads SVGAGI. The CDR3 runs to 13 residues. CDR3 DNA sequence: TGTGCCAGCAGCGGACAGGCGTACACTGAAGCTTTCTTT. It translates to CASSGQAYTEAFF.

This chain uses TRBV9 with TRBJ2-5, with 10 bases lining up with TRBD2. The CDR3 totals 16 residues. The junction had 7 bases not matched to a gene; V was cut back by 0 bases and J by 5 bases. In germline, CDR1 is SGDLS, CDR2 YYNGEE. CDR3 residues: CASSVGGAGGHETQYF. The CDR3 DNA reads TGTGCCAGCAGCGTAGGAGGAGCGGGGGGGCACGAGACCCAGTACTTC.

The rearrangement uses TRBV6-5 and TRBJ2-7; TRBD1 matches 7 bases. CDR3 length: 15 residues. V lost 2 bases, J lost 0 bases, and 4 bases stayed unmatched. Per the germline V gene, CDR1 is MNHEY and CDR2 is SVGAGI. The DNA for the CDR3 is TGTGCCAGCAGTTACAAGGGGGCGAGCTCCTACGAGCAGTACTTC. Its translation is CASSYKGASSYEQYF.

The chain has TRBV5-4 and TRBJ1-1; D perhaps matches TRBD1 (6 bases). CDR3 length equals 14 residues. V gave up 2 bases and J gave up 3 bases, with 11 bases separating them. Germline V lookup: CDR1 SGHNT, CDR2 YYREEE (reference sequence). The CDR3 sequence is CASSFGGRDTEAFF. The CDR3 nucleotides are TGTGCCAGCAGCTTCGGGGGGCGCGACACTGAAGCTTTCTTT.

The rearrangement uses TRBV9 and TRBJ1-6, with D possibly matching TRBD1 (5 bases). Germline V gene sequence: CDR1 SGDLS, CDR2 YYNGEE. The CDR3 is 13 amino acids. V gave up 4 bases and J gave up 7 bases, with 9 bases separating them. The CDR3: CASSPDSNSPLHF. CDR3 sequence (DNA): TGTGCCAGCAGCCCTGACAGCAATTCACCCCTCCACTTT.

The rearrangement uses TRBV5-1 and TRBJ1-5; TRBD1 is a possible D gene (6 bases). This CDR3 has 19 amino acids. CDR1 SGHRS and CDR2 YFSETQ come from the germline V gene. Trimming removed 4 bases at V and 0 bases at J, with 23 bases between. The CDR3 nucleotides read TGCGCCAGCAGCCCCCCCGAGCGGGACACCGATTATAGCAATCAGCCCCAGCATTTT. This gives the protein CASSPPERDTDYSNQPQHF.

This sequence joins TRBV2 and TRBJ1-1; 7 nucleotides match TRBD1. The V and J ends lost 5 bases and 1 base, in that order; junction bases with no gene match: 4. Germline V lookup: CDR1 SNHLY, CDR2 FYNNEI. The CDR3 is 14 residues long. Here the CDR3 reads CASSFRQGNTEAFF. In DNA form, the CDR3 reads TGTGCCAGCAGTTTTCGACAGGGGAACACTGAAGCTTTCTTT. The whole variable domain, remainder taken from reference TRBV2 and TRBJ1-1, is EPEVTQTPSHQVTQMGQEVILRCVPISNHLYFYWYRQILGQKVEFLVSFYNNEISEKSEIFDDQFSVERPDGSNFTLKIRSTKLEDSAMYFCASSFRQGNTEAFFGQGTRLTVV.